This T cell receptor (beta chain) came from a study of cytomegalovirus exposure and HLA in healthy donors. The length of the CDR3 is 16 residues. Per germline, CDR1 MGHRA and CDR2 YSYEKL. Trimming took 1 base from V and 1 from J, leaving 13 bases between them. PCR involved 60 Vbeta and 13 Jbeta primers. The protocol was immunoSEQ multiplex PCR, while the TCRdb copy is restricted to in-frame clones and leaves out a portion. This sample has under 150,000 clones, with 65% to 90% found just once. The source of this sequence is a man aged 50 to 60 in good health and CMV-seronegative. The V call is TRBV4-1, the J call TRBJ2-5, with TRBD2 as a possible D gene (5 bases). The specimen was PBMCs. CDR3: CASSQVQAAIQETQYF. In DNA, the CDR3 is TGCGCCAGCAGCCAAGTCCAAGCGGCCATCCAAGAGACCCAGTACTTC.